These T cell receptor beta chains were read from a single sample in a study of blood T cell repertoires in COVID-19. Generated by immunoSEQ multiplex PCR, the TCRdb table keeps only in-frame clones and is missing some. Here the sample spans about 190,000 clones, around 80% being singletons. Sequencing input: peripheral blood. Receptors originate from a woman older than 75 with active or convalescent COVID-19. Both conserved end residues are part of each CDR3. D genes are given only for firm matches. Clone size, where shown, is once, few, many, or a class for clones that have expanded.

clone size: .; V gene: TRBV5-1; D gene: .; J gene: TRBJ2-1; CDR3 protein: CASSLQGQMDEQFF; CDR3 DNA: TGCGCCAGCAGCTTGCAGGGCCAAATGGATGAGCAGTTCTTC
clone size: many; V gene: TRBV2; D gene: TRBD1; J gene: TRBJ1-6; CDR3 protein: CASSLDRGASYNSPLHF; CDR3 DNA: TGTGCCAGCAGCTTGGACAGGGGCGCATCCTATAATTCACCCCTCCACTTT
clone size: .; V gene: TRBV2; D gene: TRBD1; J gene: TRBJ2-6; CDR3 protein: CASGDRAGANVLTF; CDR3 DNA: TGTGCCAGCGGCGACAGGGCTGGGGCCAACGTCCTGACTTTC
clone size: .; V gene: TRBV10-3; D gene: .; J gene: TRBJ1-1; CDR3 protein: CAIRFSGITEAFF; CDR3 DNA: TGTGCCATCAGGTTCTCGGGGATCACTGAAGCTTTCTTT
clone size: .; V gene: TRBV10-3; D gene: .; J gene: TRBJ2-2; CDR3 protein: CAISEAGDTGELFF; CDR3 DNA: TGTGCCATCAGTGAGGCAGGGGACACCGGGGAGCTGTTTTTT
clone size: many; V gene: TRBV6-5; D gene: TRBD1; J gene: TRBJ1-5; CDR3 protein: CASQGRTGGNQPQHF; CDR3 DNA: TGTGCCAGCCAGGGGCGGACAGGGGGCAATCAGCCCCAGCATTTT
clone size: .; V gene: TRBV4-1; D gene: .; J gene: TRBJ1-2; CDR3 protein: CASSPPGGPSNYGYTF; CDR3 DNA: TGCGCCAGCAGCCCCCCGGGGGGGCCATCTAACTATGGCTACACCTTC
clone size: .; V gene: TRBV5-1; D gene: TRBD2; J gene: TRBJ2-3; CDR3 protein: CASWTSGVVDTQYF; CDR3 DNA: TGCGCCAGCTGGACTAGCGGGGTTGTAGATACGCAGTATTTT
clone size: once; V gene: TRBV6-5; D gene: .; J gene: TRBJ2-7; CDR3 protein: CASSPSPGRVYEQYF; CDR3 DNA: TGTGCCAGCAGCCCATCTCCGGGTCGCGTCTACGAGCAGTACTTC
clone size: few; V gene: TRBV5-6; D gene: .; J gene: TRBJ1-2; CDR3 protein: CASSLAGVAALGTF; CDR3 DNA: TGTGCCAGCAGCTTGGCGGGGGTGGCCGCTTTGGGCACCTTC
clone size: .; V gene: TRBV6-2/TRBV6-3; D gene: TRBD2; J gene: TRBJ2-3; CDR3 protein: CASSTGGGTDTQYF; CDR3 DNA: TGTGCCAGCAGTACGGGGGGGGGCACAGATACGCAGTATTTT
clone size: .; V gene: TRBV19; D gene: TRBD1; J gene: TRBJ1-2; CDR3 protein: CASSFTGTGSPYTF; CDR3 DNA: TGTGCCAGTAGCTTCACCGGGACAGGGAGTCCATACACCTTC
clone size: .; V gene: TRBV5-1; D gene: TRBD2; J gene: TRBJ2-7; CDR3 protein: CASSLAVGLAGSSYEQYF; CDR3 DNA: TGCGCCAGCAGCTTGGCGGTGGGACTAGCGGGGTCCTCCTACGAGCAGTACTTC
clone size: .; V gene: TRBV9; D gene: TRBD1; J gene: TRBJ1-6; CDR3 protein: CASSKDRGDNSPLHF; CDR3 DNA: TGTGCCAGCAGCAAAGACAGGGGGGATAATTCACCCCTCCACTTT
clone size: once; V gene: TRBV27; D gene: .; J gene: TRBJ2-5; CDR3 protein: CASSLQEGETQYF; CDR3 DNA: TGTGCCAGCAGTTTACAGGAGGGAGAGACCCAGTACTTC
clone size: .; V gene: TRBV19; D gene: .; J gene: TRBJ2-2; CDR3 protein: CASSIGSRAYTGELFF; CDR3 DNA: TGTGCCAGTAGTATAGGCTCCAGGGCGTACACCGGGGAGCTGTTTTTT
clone size: .; V gene: TRBV28; D gene: TRBD1; J gene: TRBJ2-3; CDR3 protein: CASSRHGTGFTDTQYF; CDR3 DNA: TGTGCCAGCAGTCGACACGGGACAGGGTTTACAGATACGCAGTATTTT
clone size: .; V gene: TRBV5-1; D gene: .; J gene: TRBJ2-7; CDR3 protein: CASSWGDRNSYEQYF; CDR3 DNA: TGCGCCAGCAGCTGGGGAGACAGGAACTCCTACGAGCAGTACTTC
clone size: .; V gene: TRBV2; D gene: .; J gene: TRBJ2-5; CDR3 protein: CASSDRGQETQYF; CDR3 DNA: TGTGCCAGCAGTGACAGGGGCCAAGAGACCCAGTACTTC
clone size: few; V gene: TRBV11-2; D gene: .; J gene: TRBJ2-7; CDR3 protein: CASSLDYGGVYEQYF; CDR3 DNA: TGTGCCAGCAGCTTAGATTACGGTGGAGTATACGAGCAGTACTTC
clone size: .; V gene: TRBV19; D gene: .; J gene: TRBJ2-7; CDR3 protein: CATTGRPYEQYF; CDR3 DNA: TGTGCCACAACGGGAAGGCCCTACGAGCAGTACTTC
clone size: few; V gene: TRBV29-1; D gene: TRBD1; J gene: TRBJ2-3; CDR3 protein: CSVEVSAGGADTQYF; CDR3 DNA: TGCAGCGTTGAAGTTAGCGCAGGGGGCGCGGATACGCAGTATTTT
clone size: once; V gene: TRBV11-3; D gene: TRBD1; J gene: TRBJ2-1; CDR3 protein: CASSFIGQGYNEQFF; CDR3 DNA: TGTGCCAGCAGTTTTATCGGACAGGGTTACAATGAGCAGTTCTTC
clone size: .; V gene: TRBV19; D gene: TRBD1; J gene: TRBJ1-1; CDR3 protein: CASNTMGQRNTEAFF; CDR3 DNA: TGTGCCAGTAACACCATGGGACAGAGGAACACTGAAGCTTTCTTT
clone size: .; V gene: TRBV28; D gene: .; J gene: TRBJ1-4; CDR3 protein: CASRTAGFKLFF; CDR3 DNA: TGTGCCAGCAGAACGGCAGGGTTCAAACTGTTTTTT
clone size: .; V gene: TRBV2; D gene: TRBD2; J gene: TRBJ2-1; CDR3 protein: CASSGMAGGQNEQFF; CDR3 DNA: TGTGCCAGCAGTGGTATGGCGGGGGGGCAAAATGAGCAGTTCTTC
clone size: once; V gene: TRBV7-8; D gene: .; J gene: TRBJ1-1; CDR3 protein: CASSPGWTEAFF; CDR3 DNA: TGTGCCAGCAGCCCAGGGTGGACTGAAGCTTTCTTT
clone size: .; V gene: TRBV11-2; D gene: TRBD1; J gene: TRBJ1-2; CDR3 protein: CASTSSTGGVGGYTF; CDR3 DNA: TGTGCCAGCACCTCAAGTACAGGGGGCGTCGGGGGCTACACCTTC
clone size: .; V gene: TRBV5-5; D gene: TRBD1; J gene: TRBJ1-4; CDR3 protein: CASGQGAFDEKLFF; CDR3 DNA: TGTGCCAGCGGACAGGGGGCGTTCGATGAAAAACTGTTTTTT
clone size: once; V gene: TRBV3-1/TRBV3-2; D gene: .; J gene: TRBJ1-1; CDR3 protein: CASSQNRVAFF; CDR3 DNA: TGTGCCAGCAGCCAAAACAGGGTAGCTTTCTTT
clone size: few; V gene: TRBV7-8; D gene: .; J gene: TRBJ1-2; CDR3 protein: CASSSTVNYGYTF; CDR3 DNA: TGTGCCAGCAGCTCGACAGTTAACTATGGCTACACCTTC
clone size: few; V gene: TRBV6-5; D gene: .; J gene: TRBJ1-6; CDR3 protein: CASTWRRHNSPLHF; CDR3 DNA: TGTGCCAGCACCTGGAGACGGCATAATTCACCCCTCCACTTT
clone size: few; V gene: TRBV5-6; D gene: .; J gene: TRBJ2-6; CDR3 protein: CASSGHGGTGANVLTF; CDR3 DNA: TGTGCCAGCAGCGGCCATGGAGGGACTGGGGCCAACGTCCTGACTTTC
clone size: .; V gene: TRBV7-9; D gene: TRBD1; J gene: TRBJ1-6; CDR3 protein: CASSIRTGGLNSPLHF; CDR3 DNA: TGTGCCAGCAGCATAAGGACAGGGGGTCTTAATTCACCCCTCCACTTT
clone size: .; V gene: TRBV14; D gene: .; J gene: TRBJ1-6; CDR3 protein: CASSQGRFTSPLHF; CDR3 DNA: TGTGCCAGCAGCCAGGGCAGGTTTACTTCACCCCTCCACTTT
clone size: once; V gene: TRBV5-4; D gene: TRBD1; J gene: TRBJ2-1; CDR3 protein: CASSLDRDSYNEQFF; CDR3 DNA: TGTGCCAGCAGCTTGGACCGGGACAGCTACAATGAGCAGTTCTTC
clone size: .; V gene: TRBV19; D gene: .; J gene: TRBJ1-2; CDR3 protein: CASSIDHRGYNYGYTF; CDR3 DNA: TGTGCCAGTAGTATAGATCATCGAGGATATAACTATGGCTACACCTTC
clone size: .; V gene: TRBV19; D gene: TRBD2; J gene: TRBJ2-6; CDR3 protein: CASSRLAGVDGANVLTF; CDR3 DNA: TGTGCCAGTAGTCGACTAGCGGGGGTGGATGGGGCCAACGTCCTGACTTTC
clone size: .; V gene: TRBV12-3/TRBV12-4; D gene: .; J gene: TRBJ1-2; CDR3 protein: CASSLGPEEGYTF; CDR3 DNA: TGTGCCAGCAGTTTAGGGCCCGAGGAGGGCTACACCTTC